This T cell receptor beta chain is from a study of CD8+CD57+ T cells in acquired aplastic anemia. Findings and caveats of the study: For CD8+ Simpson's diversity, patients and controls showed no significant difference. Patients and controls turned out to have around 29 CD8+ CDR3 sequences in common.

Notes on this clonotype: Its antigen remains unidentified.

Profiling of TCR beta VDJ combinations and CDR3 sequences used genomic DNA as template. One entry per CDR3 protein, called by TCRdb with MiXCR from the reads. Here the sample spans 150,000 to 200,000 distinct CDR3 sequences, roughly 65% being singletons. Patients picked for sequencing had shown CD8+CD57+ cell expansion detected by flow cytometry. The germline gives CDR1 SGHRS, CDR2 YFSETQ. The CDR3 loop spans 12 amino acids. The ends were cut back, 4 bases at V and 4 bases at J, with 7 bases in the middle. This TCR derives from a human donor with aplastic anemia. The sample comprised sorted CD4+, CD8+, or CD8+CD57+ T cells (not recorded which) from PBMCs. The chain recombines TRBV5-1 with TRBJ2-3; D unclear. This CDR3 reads CASSVSPDTQYF. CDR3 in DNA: TGCGCCAGCAGCGTGAGCCCAGATACGCAGTATTTT.